This T cell receptor beta chain was recorded in a study of blood T cell repertoires in COVID-19. Study at large: The origin of the acute and convalescent COVID-19 samples was the United States, Italy and Spain. In each case, the material was cDNA or gDNA derived from T cells, B-cell-depleted T cells, or PBMCs.

Authors' data handling: Amplification of reference gene primers provided the estimated nucleated cell counts. Measured with immunoSEQ multiplex PCR; TCRdb has only the in-frame clones, and not every one. V and J calls and clone size are given by that table; D and trimming were obtained from the DNA. Among more than 110,000 clones, 79% were seen once, and the ten largest hold 3% to 4.5%. This CDR3 region has 15 residues. CDR1 is SGHTA, CDR2 FQGNSA, per germline. The junction had 2 bases not matched to a gene; V was cut back by 4 bases and J by 5 bases. The J gene is TRBJ2-4, the V gene TRBV7-2; TRBD2 matches at 13 bases. Sequenced input: peripheral blood. The clonotype originates from a man aged 60-69 years with acute or convalescent COVID-19. The CDR3 loop is CASSSTSGGQNIQYF. The CDR3 DNA follows: TGTGCCAGCAGCTCGACTAGCGGGGGGCAAAACATTCAGTACTTC.